Shown below are 28 T cell receptor beta chains from a single sample sequenced in a study of vaccination effects on CD4 cells after COVID-19. This table comes from immunoSEQ multiplex PCR, and its TCRdb copy is limited to in-frame clones, with some not included. Among about 73,000 clones listed, about four fifths were seen once. Before sequencing, viral peptide pools were used by the ViraFEST assay to expand antigen-specific CD4+ T cells. The culture ran for around 10 days before CD4+ T cells were isolated. None of these healthy vaccinees had been infected with SARS-CoV-2 before vaccination. The antigens these receptors bind are not known. Sample: CD4+ T cells from PBMCs cultured with HCoV-NL63 spike peptides, taken before COVID-19 vaccination. All receptors derive from a human donor who received a COVID-19 vaccine.

The genes are TRBV19 and TRBJ2-1; tentative D call: TRBD2 (6 bases). Germline V gives CDR1 LNHDA, CDR2 SQIVND (reference sequence). The CDR3 length is 13 residues. Trimming pared 6 bases from V and 8 bases from J, leaving 14 bases between. The CDR3 protein is CASSAGLAHEQFF. The CDR3 DNA reads as TGTGCCAGTAGCGCGGGGCTAGCCCATGAGCAGTTCTTC.

J is TRBJ1-1 and V is TRBV5-1, with 7 bases that match TRBD1. The CDR3 extends over 13 amino acids. Germline V lookup: CDR1 SGHRS, CDR2 YFSETQ. V shed 4 bases and J 2 bases; nucleotides not matched to a gene: 2. The CDR3 sequence: CASSRDSNTEAFF. DNA of the CDR3: TGCGCCAGCAGCCGGGACAGCAACACTGAAGCTTTCTTT.

V is TRBV7-9 and J is TRBJ2-2, with D perhaps TRBD2 (6 bases). This CDR3 comprises 15 residues. Trimming took 3 bases from V and 4 from J, leaving 12 bases between them. From germline, CDR1 is SEHNR and CDR2 FQNEAQ (reference sequence). CDR3 sequence (DNA): TGTGCCAGCAGCTTTGTGGGGGGTAGCACCGGGGAGCTGTTTTTT. Translating it yields CASSFVGGSTGELFF.

The rearrangement uses TRBV5-5 and TRBJ2-5; 10 bases agree with TRBD2. The germline V gene encodes CDR1 SGHKS and CDR2 YYEKEE (reference sequence). Unmatched junction bases numbered 4, after V lost 4 bases and J lost 1 base. The CDR3 loop spans 15 amino acids. CDR3 sequence: CASSPRTSGQETQYF. As DNA, the CDR3 is TGTGCCAGCAGCCCGAGGACTAGCGGCCAAGAGACCCAGTACTTC.

J is TRBJ2-7 and V is TRBV7-8; D remains unclear. CDR1 and CDR2 (germline): SGHVS, FQNEAQ. The CDR3 is 12 amino acids. The V end lost 5 bases, the J end lost 5 bases, and 10 bases lay between the germline ends. CDR3 DNA: TGTGCCAGCAGCCCCCAATACGACGAGCAGTACGTC. It encodes CASSPQYDEQYV.

This chain connects TRBV5-1 to TRBJ1-1; D unresolved. Germline V gene lookup returns CDR1 SGHRS and CDR2 YFSETQ. Trimming took 0 bases from V and 0 from J, leaving 6 bases between them. This CDR3 comprises 14 residues. The CDR3 loop reads CASSLGVLNTEAFF. For the CDR3, the DNA is TGCGCCAGCAGCTTGGGAGTTTTGAACACTGAAGCTTTCTTT.

The chain carries TRBV5-1 and TRBJ1-2; TRBD1 agrees at 10 bases. The CDR3 totals 16 residues. V trimming: 0 bases; J trimming: 6 bases; junction bases outside the gene matches: 8. Germline CDR1 and CDR2: SGHRS and YFSETQ. CDR3 region: CASSLGQGARSDGYTF. The DNA of the CDR3 is TGCGCCAGCAGCTTGGGACAGGGGGCGAGATCGGATGGCTACACCTTC.

The chain employs TRBV11-1 and TRBJ2-7; 13 bases match TRBD2. CDR3 length: 15 residues. The germline CDR1 and CDR2 sequences are SGHAT and FQDESV (reference sequence). V dropped 5 bases and J dropped 4; count of bases not matched to a gene: 5. CDR3 sequence reads: CASSTGLAGAYEQYV. CDR3 sequence (DNA): TGTGCCAGCAGCACCGGACTAGCGGGGGCTTACGAGCAGTACGTC.

This rearrangement joins TRBV10-3 to TRBJ2-5; 11 positions agree with TRBD2. CDR1 is ENHRY, CDR2 SYGVKD, per germline. With V trimmed by 8 bases and J by 2 bases, 4 bases remained unmatched. This CDR3 contains 14 residues. The CDR3 sequence: CAIGASGGQETQYF. The DNA of the CDR3 is TGTGCCATCGGGGCTAGCGGGGGGCAAGAGACCCAGTACTTC.

The chain's CDR3 is CASSPVWTKFDEQFF. DNA of the CDR3: TGTGCCAGCAGCCCGGTTTGGACAAAATTCGATGAGCAGTTCTTC. The V and J genes are TRBV6-5 and TRBJ2-1, with D tentatively TRBD1 (5 bases). Trimming took off 6 bases at V and 8 bases at J, with 20 bases between the two ends. CDR1 is MNHEY and CDR2 is SVGAGI in the germline V gene. The CDR3 totals 15 residues.

The rearrangement joins TRBV7-8 to TRBJ2-3; tentative D call: TRBD2 (5 bases). Trimming removed 1 base at V and 5 bases at J, with 7 bases between. The V gene's germline CDR1 is SGHVS and CDR2 FQNEAQ. The CDR3 runs to 13 residues. For the CDR3, the DNA is TGTGCCAGCAGCTTAGGTGAGGGAGATACGCAGTATTTT. Protein sequence: CASSLGEGDTQYF.

This clone occurred a few times. This rearrangement joins TRBV7-3 to TRBJ1-1, with D possibly matching TRBD1 (5 bases). This CDR3 spans 13 amino acids. V lost 4 bases, J lost 3 bases, and 9 bases lay in between. Germline V gene sequence: CDR1 SGHTA, CDR2 FQGTGA. The DNA of the CDR3 is TGTGCCAGCAGCTCCCAGGGCGACACTGAAGCTTTCTTT. It codes for CASSSQGDTEAFF.

The V and J genes are TRBV12-3 or TRBV12-4 and TRBJ1-5; D unresolved. This CDR3 has 13 amino acids. The V end lost 1 base, the J end lost 0 bases, and 1 base lay between the germline ends. The CDR3 spells CASSLGSNQPQHF. DNA for the CDR3: TGTGCCAGCAGTTTAGGTAGCAATCAGCCCCAGCATTTT.

This rearrangement joins TRBV4-3 to TRBJ1-2; 12 bases are a match to TRBD1. Germline V gene data show CDR1 as LGHNA and CDR2 as YSLEER. The CDR3 sequence is 15 residues long. J was trimmed by 7 bases and V by 1 base; bases with no gene match: 4. CDR3 sequence reads: CASSQAGTGGRGYTF. CDR3 coding DNA: TGCGCCAGCAGCCAAGCCGGGACAGGGGGCCGTGGCTACACCTTC.

The rearrangement joins TRBV2 to TRBJ1-2; 7 bases are shared with TRBD1. In germline, CDR1 is SNHLY, CDR2 FYNNEI. The length of the CDR3 is 14 residues. V was clipped by 5 bases and J by 4 bases; unmatched bases: 7. CDR3 in DNA: TGTGCCAGCAGTCTTAGACAGGGTTCCTATGGCTACACCTTC. Encoded protein: CASSLRQGSYGYTF.

This clone was detected once. The CDR3 sequence is CASSGQGDNSPLHF. Here the CDR3 DNA reads TGCGCCAGCAGCGGACAGGGGGATAATTCACCCCTCCACTTT. The chain has TRBV5-1 and TRBJ1-6, with TRBD1 identical over 10 bases. The CDR3 has 14 amino acids. Germline-derived CDR1 and CDR2 are SGHRS and YFSETQ. Trimming at V came to 4 bases and at J to 5 bases, leaving 0 bases not matched to a gene.

V gene TRBV11-2 combines with J gene TRBJ2-7; TRBD1 is a possible D gene (6 bases). Germline-derived CDR1 and CDR2 are SGHAT and FQNNGV. This CDR3 has 16 amino acids. V was shortened by 4 bases and J by 4 bases, with 20 bases between the two germline ends. In nucleotides, the CDR3 is TGTGCCAGCAGCTCCACAGGGTACGCCCCATTATACGAGCAGTACGTC. It translates to CASSSTGYAPLYEQYV.

The chain is built from TRBV2 and TRBJ2-5; tentatively, D is TRBD1 or TRBD2 (6 bases each). The CDR3 is made up of 15 amino acids. V lost 0 bases and J 4 bases, leaving 12 bases between the germline ends. The germline gives CDR1 SNHLY, CDR2 FYNNEI. DNA for the CDR3: TGTGCCAGCAGTGAAGCGGACGGGGGCGCAGAGACCCAGTACTTC. Its translation is CASSEADGGAETQYF. Combining the CDR3 with reference TRBV2 and TRBJ2-5 gives the whole variable domain EPEVTQTPSHQVTQMGQEVILRCVPISNHLYFYWYRQILGQKVEFLVSFYNNEISEKSEIFDDQFSVERPDGSNFTLKIRSTKLEDSAMYFCASSEADGGAETQYFGPGTRLLVL.

The chain links TRBV6-5 to TRBJ2-3; D may be TRBD2 (6 bases). The V gene lost 0 bases and the J gene lost 2 bases, with 9 bases spanning the gap. The CDR3 length is 15 residues. From germline, CDR1 is MNHEY and CDR2 SVGAGI. The CDR3 DNA reads TGTGCCAGCAGTTACTCCGGCGGGGTCACAGATACGCAGTATTTT. It encodes CASSYSGGVTDTQYF.

This chain joins TRBV19 and TRBJ1-1; the D is unclear. The V and J ends lost 3 bases and 2 bases respectively, with 10 bases between them. The V gene's germline CDR1 is LNHDA and CDR2 SQIVND (reference sequence). This CDR3 contains 14 residues. The CDR3 bases are TGTGCCAGTAGTATGAAGGGAGGTAACACTGAAGCTTTCTTT. Its translation is CASSMKGGNTEAFF.

This sequence joins TRBV12-5 and TRBJ1-5; 8 bases are a match to TRBD1. Looked up from germline, CDR1 is LGHNT and CDR2 is FRNRAP. J was trimmed by 0 bases and V by 6 bases; bases with no gene match: 10. The CDR3 consists of 17 residues. CDR3 DNA: TGTGCTAGTGGACGGGACAGGTTAGACTATAGCAATCAGCCCCAGCATTTT. Translated, it gives CASGRDRLDYSNQPQHF.

The chain carries TRBV5-1 and TRBJ2-7, with D hard to call. With 0 bases removed from V and 3 bases from J, the gap between germline ends came to 7 bases. The CDR3 loop spans 13 amino acids. Germline-derived CDR1 and CDR2 are SGHRS and YFSETQ. In nucleotides, the CDR3 is TGCGCCAGCAGCTTGGACGGATACTACGAGCAGTACGTC. It yields the protein CASSLDGYYEQYV.

A few counts support this clone. The V gene is TRBV18, the J gene TRBJ2-5, with 9 bases aligning to TRBD1. Germline assignment: CDR1 KGHSH and CDR2 LQKENI. The ends lost 3 bases at V and 4 bases at J; junction bases unmatched: 0. The CDR3 is 13 residues long. As DNA, the CDR3 is TGTGCCAGCTCACCGGGACAGGGAGAGACCCAGTACTTC. It specifies CASSPGQGETQYF.

The V call is TRBV9, the J call TRBJ2-7; 12 bases map to TRBD1. The CDR3 spans 18 residues. V trimming: 7 bases; J trimming: 3 bases; junction bases outside the gene matches: 17. Germline V gives CDR1 SGDLS, CDR2 YYNGEE. CDR3 bases: TGTGCCAGCCCCACGCCGGGACAGGGGGCGAGGGGCATCTACGAGCAGTACGTC. It encodes CASPTPGQGARGIYEQYV.

This chain connects TRBV5-6 to TRBJ1-6, with a weak D call TRBD1 (5 bases). The V gene's germline CDR1 is SGHDT and CDR2 YYEEEE. Trimming stripped 1 base from V and 11 bases from J, with 13 bases between. This CDR3 spans 14 amino acids. The DNA for the CDR3 is TGTGCCAGCAGCTTGAGGGGTACCGGGCCACCCCTCCACTTT. The encoded protein is CASSLRGTGPPLHF. The entire variable domain, with the rest obtained from reference TRBV5-6 and TRBJ1-6, is as follows: DAGVTQSPTHLIKTRGQQVTLRCSPKSGHDTVSWYQQALGQGPQFIFQYYEEEERQRGNFPDRFSGHQFPNYSSELNVNALLLGDSALYLCASSLRGTGPPLHFGNGTRLTVT.

This chain joins TRBV2 and TRBJ2-7; D uncertain. The CDR3 totals 14 residues. Per the germline V gene, CDR1 is SNHLY and CDR2 is FYNNEI. Trimming cost V 1 base and J 4 bases, with 11 bases left between them. The CDR3 spells CASSEDYKTYEQYV. Here the CDR3 DNA reads TGTGCCAGCAGTGAAGACTACAAAACTTACGAGCAGTACGTC.

The count of this clone is one. This chain joins TRBV7-8 and TRBJ1-5, with 8 nucleotides matching TRBD1. Trimming took 7 bases from V and 7 from J; bases not matched to a gene: 9. The CDR3 has 14 residues. Germline V lookup: CDR1 SGHVS, CDR2 FQNEAQ. CDR3 bases: TGTGCCAGCAAGGAAGGACAGGGTGAACAGCCCCAGCATTTT. Its translation: CASKEGQGEQPQHF. Full variable domain (missing parts from reference TRBV7-8 and TRBJ1-5): GAGVSQSPRYKVAKRGQDVALRCDPISGHVSLFWYQQALGQGPEFLTYFQNEAQLDKSGLPSDRFFAERPEGSVSTLKIQRTQQEDSAVYLCASKEGQGEQPQHFGDGTRLSIL.

Only a few counts were recorded for this clone. The gene calls are TRBV5-6 and TRBJ2-1; TRBD2 aligns across 13 bases. The V segment lost 4 bases and the J segment 9 bases; nucleotides outside the gene matches: 13. The length of the CDR3 is 17 residues. CDR1 and CDR2 from the germline V gene are SGHDT and YYEEEE. CDR3 in DNA: TGTGCCAGCAGCGCCAGCCTCACTAGCGGGGGGGCAGGTGAGCAGTTCTTC. Amino acids: CASSASLTSGGAGEQFF.